A selection of T cell receptor beta chains follows, all from one sample in a study of blood T cells in healthy people across ages. One entry per CDR3 protein, called by TCRdb with MiXCR from the 5' RACE reads. The data show roughly 800,000 distinct CDR3 sequences, with 20% to 30% seen just once and roughly 3.5% held by the top ten. These data also featured in a second study, about T cells of mothers and their children.

Sequenced material: blood. Every receptor here comes from a boy aged 10-17 years in good health. Both conserved end residues are part of each CDR3. A D gene is named only where the DNA matches it firmly. The listing skips clone size in some rows; elsewhere it reads once, few, many or a size class.

TRBJ2-1,.,TRBD2,TRBV29-1,TGCAGCGTTGTGGGGACTAGCGTCTCCTACAATGAGCAGTTCTTC,CSVVGTSVSYNEQFF
TRBJ1-1,.,TRBD1,TRBV20-1,TGCAGTGCTCGGACAGGGGGCTTTAATGAAGCTTTCTTT,CSARTGGFNEAFF
TRBJ2-5,.,TRBD2,TRBV20-1,TGCAGTGTCCCAGGGATAGCGGGGGGAGAGACCCAGTACTTC,CSVPGIAGGETQYF
TRBJ2-2,few,TRBD1,TRBV7-9,TGTGCCAGCAGCTTAGGAGGACAGGGGATCCCCGGGGAGCTGTTTTTT,CASSLGGQGIPGELFF
TRBJ2-6,many,.,TRBV7-3,TGTGCCAGCAGCTTAGACGGGTACTCTGGGGCCAACGTCCTGACTTTC,CASSLDGYSGANVLTF
TRBJ2-5,.,TRBD2,TRBV6-5,TGTGCCAGCAGTTACTCCCGCCCCCGGACTAGATTGGGAGAGACCCAGTACTTC,CASSYSRPRTRLGETQYF
TRBJ2-5,.,.,TRBV5-1,TGCGCCAGCAGTGAGTGGGAGCTACAAGAGACCCAGTACTTC,CASSEWELQETQYF
TRBJ2-5,few,TRBD2,TRBV20-1,TGCAGTGCTAGACCCCCTCTGGGAAGCGGGAGGGCCACGGAGACCCAGTACTTC,CSARPPLGSGRATETQYF
TRBJ2-4,few,.,TRBV6-2/TRBV6-3,TGTGCCAGCAGTTACCTGAGGGGGGCCAAAAACATTCAGTACTTC,CASSYLRGAKNIQYF
TRBJ2-2,.,TRBD1,TRBV2,TGTGCCAGCAGTGACATAGACAGGGGCGGAACCGGGGAGCTGTTTTTT,CASSDIDRGGTGELFF
TRBJ2-5,few,.,TRBV25-1,TGTGCCAGCAGTGACGGAACAAAGACCCAGTACTTC,CASSDGTKTQYF
TRBJ2-3,.,TRBD2,TRBV29-1,TGCAGCGTTGAGGGACTACCCTCTAGCACAGATACGCAGTATTTT,CSVEGLPSSTDTQYF
TRBJ1-1,.,.,TRBV20-1,TGCAGTGCTAGAGATCTCTTGGCAGGGATGAACACTGAAGCTTTCTTT,CSARDLLAGMNTEAFF
TRBJ2-7,.,.,TRBV4-2,TGTGCCAGCAGCCCTCCCGTGGGGGAGAGCTCCTACGAGCAGTACTTC,CASSPPVGESSYEQYF
TRBJ2-5,few,TRBD2,TRBV6-1,TGTGCCAGCAGTGGTACTAGCGGCCCCAGGGAGACCCAGTACTTC,CASSGTSGPRETQYF
TRBJ1-1,few,TRBD1,TRBV27,TGTGCCAGCAGTTCCCCAGGGACAGGGGTCACTGAAGCTTTCTTT,CASSSPGTGVTEAFF
TRBJ2-7,few,TRBD2,TRBV15,TGTGCCACCAGCATTGGGGGGGATCTTAGCGGGGCGTCCTACGAGCAGTACTTC,CATSIGGDLSGASYEQYF
TRBJ2-3,.,.,TRBV11-1,TGTGCCAGCAGCTTACGAGCGCCCTACACAGATACGCAGTATTTT,CASSLRAPYTDTQYF
TRBJ1-1,.,.,TRBV18,TGTGCCAGCTCTGTCCCCGGGGGCACTGAAGCTTTCTTT,CASSVPGGTEAFF
TRBJ1-4,few,.,TRBV4-3,TGCGCCAGCAGCCAAGAGAGAACAGGGAGAGGGGCATATAATGAAAAACTGTTTTTT,CASSQERTGRGAYNEKLFF
TRBJ2-5,few,.,TRBV11-2,TGTGCCAGCAGCTTAGATCACACAGACCAGTACTTC,CASSLDHTDQYF
TRBJ2-1,.,.,TRBV2,TGTGCCAGCAGTTGGACAGAAGTAAATGAGCAGTTCTTC,CASSWTEVNEQFF
TRBJ2-2,few,TRBD2,TRBV7-3,TGTGCCAGCAGCTCACTGACTAGCGGGAGTTCGAACACCGGGGAGCTGTTTTTT,CASSSLTSGSSNTGELFF
TRBJ1-1,.,.,TRBV29-1,TGCAGCGTTATCCCAACAATGAACACTGAAGCTTTCTTT,CSVIPTMNTEAFF
TRBJ2-7,.,.,TRBV6-5,TGTGCCAGCAGTTTTACCCGGACCTCCTACGAGCAGTACTTC,CASSFTRTSYEQYF
TRBJ2-3,.,.,TRBV4-1,TGCGCCAGCAGCCAAGAACCCACCGGGACACCGTTGGATACGCAGTATTTT,CASSQEPTGTPLDTQYF
TRBJ2-7,many,TRBD2,TRBV4-3,TGCGCCAGCAGCGTAACTAGCGGGAGCCGAGAGCAGTACTTC,CASSVTSGSREQYF
TRBJ2-7,.,.,TRBV7-9,TGTGCCAGCAGCGACCTTACGGGACAACCCTACGAGCAGTACTTC,CASSDLTGQPYEQYF
TRBJ2-7,few,.,TRBV4-2,TGTGCCAGCAGCCAAGGGGGCCAGGGTTACGAGCAGTACTTC,CASSQGGQGYEQYF
TRBJ2-7,.,.,TRBV27,TGTGCCAGCAGTTTAGACGCCGGGGGCTCCTACGAGCAGTACTTC,CASSLDAGGSYEQYF
TRBJ2-5,few,TRBD2,TRBV10-3,TGTGCCATCAGTGACGGGACTAGCGGGTTACAAGAGACCCAGTACTTC,CAISDGTSGLQETQYF
TRBJ2-5,.,.,TRBV12-3/TRBV12-4,TGTGCCAGCAGCCCCATGAGGGCCCAAGAGACCCAGTACTTC,CASSPMRAQETQYF
TRBJ1-2,few,.,TRBV7-8,TGTGCCAGCAGCTTAAATGGGGCGGACTACACCTTC,CASSLNGADYTF
TRBJ1-4,.,.,TRBV7-2,TGTGCCAGCAGCTTAGGGGGTAGCGAAGGTGAAAAACTGTTTTTT,CASSLGGSEGEKLFF
TRBJ1-2,.,.,TRBV7-9,TGTGCCAGCAGCTTGGGGTCCAGGCCCAGTGATGGCTACACCTTC,CASSLGSRPSDGYTF
TRBJ2-2,.,TRBD2,TRBV7-2,TGTGCCAGCACCCCGAGGGCCGGGACTACCTATGTGAGCGGGGAGCTGTTTTTT,CASTPRAGTTYVSGELFF
TRBJ2-7,many,.,TRBV6-2/TRBV6-3,TGTGCCAGCAGTTACCGGGACACCTACGAGCAGTACTTC,CASSYRDTYEQYF
TRBJ2-5,.,.,TRBV20-1,TGCAGTGCGACCGACGGGAACCAAGAGACCCAGTACTTC,CSATDGNQETQYF
TRBJ2-5,.,TRBD2,TRBV20-1,TGCAGTGCTAGGTGGCCGGGGGGACAAGAGACCCAGTACTTC,CSARWPGGQETQYF
TRBJ2-7,few,TRBD1,TRBV2,TGTGCCAGCTCGACAGGGGGTTTCGCCTACGAGCAGTACTTC,CASSTGGFAYEQYF
TRBJ2-7,few,.,TRBV10-2,TGCGCCAGCAGGCCGGGACACTCCCTCTCCTACGAGCAGTACTTC,CASRPGHSLSYEQYF
TRBJ2-5,few,.,TRBV9,TGTGCCAGCAGCACCGGACCGACGTGGACCCAGTACTTC,CASSTGPTWTQYF
TRBJ1-1,few,TRBD1,TRBV28,TGTGCCAGCAGTCATGACAGGGGGTGGAACACTGAAGCTTTCTTT,CASSHDRGWNTEAFF
TRBJ2-7,few,TRBD1,TRBV6-2/TRBV6-3,TGTGCCAGCAGCGGAAGCGGGACAGGGTTATACGAGCAGTACTTC,CASSGSGTGLYEQYF
TRBJ1-2,few,TRBD1,TRBV29-1,TGCAGCGTTGAGGGACAGGGTTGGTACGACTATGGCTACACCTTC,CSVEGQGWYDYGYTF
TRBJ2-7,.,.,TRBV4-3,TGCGCCAGCAGCCAAGATGGACTGGGCGAGCAGTACTTC,CASSQDGLGEQYF
TRBJ2-3,.,.,TRBV29-1,TGCAGCGTTGAAGGTCTCGGACAAGGGCCCACAGATACGCAGTATTTT,CSVEGLGQGPTDTQYF
TRBJ1-6,.,TRBD1,TRBV3-1,TGTGCCAGCAGCCAGCCGGGACAGACCTATAATTCACCCCTCCACTTT,CASSQPGQTYNSPLHF
TRBJ2-3,.,.,TRBV4-3,TGCGCCAGCAGCCAAGAGGCCGGCACAGATACGCAGTATTTT,CASSQEAGTDTQYF
TRBJ1-2,.,.,TRBV12-3/TRBV12-4,TGTGCCAGCAGTTTGAAGGGACCGAACTATGGCTACACCTTC,CASSLKGPNYGYTF
TRBJ1-1,.,.,TRBV29-1,TGCAGCGTTGAAGATCCCGATAAGCTCCGGGGCACTGAAGCTTTCTTT,CSVEDPDKLRGTEAFF